This is a list of T cell receptor beta chains from one sample in a study of molecular identifiers for immune sequencing clone quantification. Each CDR3 protein gets one entry after TCRdb re-called the PCR reads with MiXCR. The sample yields 460,000 or so distinct CDR3 sequences, around 25% seen once. Sample: naive CD8+ T cells from blood, with Jurkat cell RNA spiked in. Source of these receptors: a human donor in good health. Some libraries in this study had Jurkat cell RNA spiked in. CDR3s include the opening cysteine and the closing phenylalanine or tryptophan. A D gene is named only where the DNA matches it firmly. Clone size is stated in some rows and not others, as once, few, many or a class when expanded.

j_gene | abundance | d_gene | v_gene | CDR3nt | CDR3aa
TRBJ2-7 | - | - | TRBV28 | TGTGCCAGCAGTTTTAGGGGACTTAACTACGAGCAGTACTTC | CASSFRGLNYEQYF
TRBJ1-1 | many | TRBD1 | TRBV5-4 | TGTGCCAGCAGCCCCGTGATGACAGGGGGAGTGGACACTGAAGCTTTCTTT | CASSPVMTGGVDTEAFF
TRBJ2-7 | many | - | TRBV6-5 | TGTGCCACTTCCTCCAGCCCAAGCGAGCAGTACTTC | CATSSSPSEQYF
TRBJ1-1 | - | - | TRBV27 | TGTGCCAGCAGTTCTCGACAGTTGAACACTGAAGCTTTCTTT | CASSSRQLNTEAFF
TRBJ1-1 | - | - | TRBV10-3 | TGTGCCATCAGTGGCGAGGGAGGCAGCACTGAAGCTTTCTTT | CAISGEGGSTEAFF
TRBJ2-1 | - | - | TRBV6-2/TRBV6-3 | TGTGCCAGCAGTTACGGGGGCAGCCACAATGAGCAGTTCTTC | CASSYGGSHNEQFF
TRBJ1-1 | few | - | TRBV13 | TGTGCCAGCAGCTTGTCCGGGAAACACATGAACACTGAAGCTTTCTTT | CASSLSGKHMNTEAFF
TRBJ1-1 | - | - | TRBV27 | TGTGCCAGCAGTTCCTACTCGTCGGGCGCAGACACTGAAGCTTTCTTT | CASSSYSSGADTEAFF
TRBJ1-6 | - | TRBD1 | TRBV4-1 | TGCGCCAGCAGCCAAGTTACGGACAGGGTTTTTTCCTATAATTCACCCCTCCACTTT | CASSQVTDRVFSYNSPLHF
TRBJ2-6 | many | - | TRBV5-6 | TGTGCCAGCAGCCGGGGACGGCTCTGGGCCAACGTCCTGACTTTC | CASSRGRLWANVLTF
TRBJ2-5 | - | TRBD2 | TRBV23-1 | TGCGCCAGCAGTCGAGGTTCTAGCGGGATTCAAGAGCCCCAGTACTTC | CASSRGSSGIQEPQYF
TRBJ1-1 | few | - | TRBV19 | TGTGTTTCGACGGGGATGAACACTGAAGCTTTCTTT | CVSTGMNTEAFF
TRBJ1-2 | - | - | TRBV27 | TGTGCCAGCAGTTTGGCGAGGGCTAACTATGGCTACACCTTC | CASSLARANYGYTF
TRBJ2-3 | few | TRBD2 | TRBV4-1 | TGCGCCAGCAGCCAACGGCTAGCGGGAGACACAGATACGCAGTATTTT | CASSQRLAGDTDTQYF